This passage covers 18 T cell receptor beta chains from one sample sequenced in a study of blood T cells in healthy people across ages (dated by TCRdb to the mid-2010s). The library was made by 5' RACE. Sequencing relied on an Illumina HiSeq 2500. A second PCR of roughly 6 to 12 cycles was run with a J-beta primer mix and a sample-barcoded 5' primer. TCRdb ran its own pipeline on the public reads, namely fastp trimming at Q25 and MiXCR clone calling, and kept in-frame beta chains. Rows with one shared CDR3 protein collapse into an entry with the most common genes and DNA. The sample profile shows over a million distinct CDR3 sequences; approximately 38% of them were found once. Clones ranked in the top ten supply approximately 7.9% of the sample. The material sequenced was blood. The receptors were sampled from a woman in her late teens or twenties in good health.

About this clonotype itself: This could be a read error, since a much larger clone is one nucleotide away. The J gene is TRBJ2-5, the V gene TRBV29-1, with D possibly matching TRBD2 (5 bases). The CDR3 is 10 amino acids. V was cut by 1 base and J by 11 bases, with 8 bases left in between. CDR1 and CDR2 (germline): SQVTM, ANQGSEA. DNA of the CDR3: TGCAGCGTTGAAGTCGCGGGTCAGTACTTC. This translates into CSVEVAGQYF.

This chain connects TRBV20-1 to TRBJ2-1; 7 bases agree with TRBD1. The CDR3 is 15 residues long. Germline V gene lookup returns CDR1 DFQATT and CDR2 SNEGSKA (reference sequence). Trimming at V came to 0 bases and at J to 2 bases, leaving 4 bases not matched to a gene. The CDR3 nucleotides read TGCAGTGCTAGAGATCACCAGGGGGCCTACAATGAGCAGTTCTTC. It yields the protein CSARDHQGAYNEQFF.

This rearrangement joins TRBV4-1 to TRBJ2-6, with 8 bases matching TRBD2. The V and J ends lost 1 base and 3 bases, in that order; junction bases with no gene match: 2. There are 16 residues in the CDR3. The germline V gene encodes CDR1 MGHRA and CDR2 YSYEKL. Written as DNA, the CDR3 is TGCGCCAGCAGCCAAGGGACTAGCTATGGGGCCAACGTCCTGACTTTC. Translation: CASSQGTSYGANVLTF.

The CDR3: CASSYSGQGSHEQYF. The CDR3 DNA sequence: TGTGCCAGCAGTTACTCAGGGCAGGGGTCCCACGAGCAGTACTTC. The chain uses TRBV6-5 and TRBJ2-7; perhaps TRBD1 as D (6 bases). This CDR3 contains 15 residues. Trimming cost V 0 bases and J 5 bases, with 14 bases left between them. The germline V gene encodes CDR1 MNHEY and CDR2 SVGAGI.

This clonotype was seen a few times. The chain has TRBV7-9 and TRBJ1-1; possibly TRBD1 for D (5 bases). V was pared by 0 bases and J by 7 bases, with 9 bases between. The CDR3 totals 13 residues. CDR1 is SEHNR, CDR2 FQNEAQ, per germline (reference sequence). In DNA form, the CDR3 reads TGTGCCAGCAGCTTAGCAGGGGAGGTTGAAGCTTTCTTT. Translated: CASSLAGEVEAFF.

In its sample, this clonotype was seen a few times. In DNA, the CDR3 is TGCGCCAGCAGCTTGGAAGGGCGGGGGGGCCTTAATGAGCAGTTCTTC. Translating it yields CASSLEGRGGLNEQFF. This sequence joins TRBV5-1 and TRBJ2-1; 9 positions agree with TRBD2. Looked up from germline, CDR1 is SGHRS and CDR2 is YFSETQ. The J segment lost 7 bases and the V segment lost 0 bases, leaving 8 bases of the junction unmatched. This CDR3 comprises 16 residues.

This clonotype was seen a handful of times. The rearrangement links TRBV29-1 to TRBJ2-3; TRBD2 matches at 7 bases. After removal of 1 base from V and 1 base from J, the junction contained 5 bases not matched to a gene. This CDR3 contains 15 residues. Germline V gene data show CDR1 as SQVTM and CDR2 as ANQGSEA. In DNA form, the CDR3 reads TGCAGCGTTGAAGTCTCGAGCGGGGGCACAGATACGCAGTATTTT. Its protein product is CSVEVSSGGTDTQYF.

This rearrangement joins TRBV7-2 to TRBJ2-7; 7 bases align to TRBD1. Germline V gives CDR1 SGHTA, CDR2 FQGNSA. The ends lost 1 base at V and 8 bases at J; junction bases unmatched: 2. The CDR3 is made up of 12 amino acids. The CDR3 DNA is TGTGCCAGCAGCTTAGGGGACAGCCAGCAGTACTTC. It translates to CASSLGDSQQYF.

The genes are TRBV10-1 and TRBJ2-3, with D hard to call. The V end was cut by 3 bases, the J end by 4 bases, with 8 bases between. This CDR3 spans 13 amino acids. Per the germline V gene, CDR1 is WNHNN and CDR2 is SYGVQD (reference sequence). For the CDR3, the DNA is TGCGCCAGCAGTGACATAGGCGCAGATACGCAGTATTTT. Protein product: CASSDIGADTQYF.

There are a few counts of this clonotype. The chain's CDR3 is CASPEGGNEQFF. CDR3 sequence (DNA): TGTGCCAGCCCTGAGGGTGGCAATGAGCAGTTCTTC. This rearrangement joins TRBV9 to TRBJ2-1; a possible D gene is TRBD2 (5 bases). Trimming removed 7 bases from V and 6 bases from J, with 11 bases in between. Germline lookup yields CDR1 SGDLS and CDR2 YYNGEE. This CDR3 spans 12 amino acids.

The chain links TRBV28 to TRBJ2-7, with D possibly matching TRBD1 (6 bases). The ends were cut back, 2 bases at V and 6 bases at J, with 17 bases in the middle. Germline values: CDR1 MDHEN, CDR2 SYDVKM. The CDR3 totals 15 residues. Here the CDR3 reads CASSLMGALSSEQYF. CDR3 sequence (DNA): TGTGCCAGCAGTTTAATGGGGGCTCTTAGTTCCGAGCAGTACTTC. Full variable domain (rest looked up from reference TRBV28 and TRBJ2-7): DVKVTQSSRYLVKRTGEKVFLECVQDMDHENMFWYRQDPGLGLRLIYFSYDVKMKEKGDIPEGYSVSREKKERFSLILESASTNQTSMYLCASSLMGALSSEQYFGPGTRLTVT.

The gene calls are TRBV4-1 and TRBJ2-5, with 7 bases fitting TRBD2. V lost 0 bases, J lost 0 bases, and 10 bases stayed unmatched. The CDR3 consists of 18 residues. In germline, CDR1 is MGHRA, CDR2 YSYEKL. The CDR3 loop reads CASSQDPVGAGYQETQYF. CDR3 in DNA: TGCGCCAGCAGCCAAGATCCCGTGGGAGCGGGGTACCAAGAGACCCAGTACTTC.

This clonotype was recorded many times. The V gene is TRBV2, the J gene TRBJ2-1; D possibly corresponds to TRBD2 (6 bases). In germline, CDR1 is SNHLY, CDR2 FYNNEI. The CDR3 is made up of 14 amino acids. Trimming took 8 bases from V and 8 from J, leaving 19 bases between them. CDR3: CASVAELALYEQFF. CDR3 nucleotide sequence: TGTGCCAGCGTAGCTGAACTAGCCCTCTATGAGCAGTTCTTC.

This clonotype was picked up a small number of times. The chain joins TRBV20-1 to TRBJ2-3; the D is unclear. V lost 5 bases and J lost 3, with 12 bases in between. Germline V lookup: CDR1 DFQATT, CDR2 SNEGSKA (reference sequence). The CDR3 is 13 residues long. For the CDR3, the DNA is TGCAGTGCTGCCCTACTACTAACAGATACGCAGTATTTT. It yields the protein CSAALLLTDTQYF.

This clonotype was seen a few times. V and J are TRBV9 and TRBJ2-1, with 13 positions matching TRBD2. CDR3 length: 18 residues. The V and J ends lost 4 bases and 6 bases, in that order; junction bases with no gene match: 13. Germline values: CDR1 SGDLS, CDR2 YYNGEE. CDR3 sequence (DNA): TGTGCCAGCAGCAGACTAGCGGGGGGCACTCTCCTCTCCAATGAGCAGTTCTTC. This sequence encodes CASSRLAGGTLLSNEQFF.

The chain joins TRBV11-2 to TRBJ1-2; D may be TRBD1 (6 bases). This CDR3 comprises 13 residues. Germline V gene lookup returns CDR1 SGHAT and CDR2 FQNNGV. V lost 5 bases and J 7 bases, leaving 14 bases between the germline ends. The CDR3 loop is CASSPRTVAGYTF. The CDR3 DNA follows: TGTGCCAGCAGCCCGAGGACAGTAGCTGGCTACACCTTC.

The V and J genes are TRBV2 and TRBJ2-7, with D maybe TRBD2 (5 bases). Per germline, CDR1 SNHLY and CDR2 FYNNEI. This CDR3 comprises 13 residues. Trimming stripped 3 bases from V and 5 bases from J, with 11 bases between. CDR3: CASSEMGEHEQYF. The DNA of the CDR3 is TGTGCCAGCAGTGAGATGGGAGAGCACGAGCAGTACTTC.

The rearrangement joins TRBV10-3 to TRBJ2-2; D possibly corresponds to TRBD2 (5 bases). Germline loops: CDR1 ENHRY, CDR2 SYGVKD. The ends were cut back, 6 bases at V and 2 bases at J, with 16 bases in the middle. The CDR3 runs to 16 residues. The CDR3 loop is CAIRDSSRPNTGELFF. DNA for the CDR3: TGTGCCATCAGGGACTCCAGCCGCCCAAACACCGGGGAGCTGTTTTTT.